These 5 T cell receptor beta chains originate from one sample sequenced in a study of cytomegalovirus exposure and HLA in healthy donors. Primers for the PCR totalled 60 Vbeta and 13 Jbeta. TCRdb's table, derived via immunoSEQ multiplex PCR, lists solely in-frame clones and lacks some. Of about 67,000 clones in the sample, less than 80% were seen once. Material: PBMCs. These TCRs come from a man aged 60-69 years in good health and CMV-seropositive.

This clone was picked up one time. V is TRBV11-2 and J is TRBJ1-6; maybe TRBD1 (5 bases). With 3 bases removed from V and 10 bases from J, the gap between germline ends came to 16 bases. The germline CDR1 and CDR2 sequences are SGHAT and FQNNGV. The CDR3 has 15 residues. The CDR3 spells CASSLVGGGESPLHF. CDR3 in DNA: TGTGCCAGCAGCTTGGTAGGCGGAGGGGAATCACCCCTCCACTTT. The full variable domain, rest sourced from reference TRBV11-2 and TRBJ1-6, is EAGVAQSPRYKIIEKRQSVAFWCNPISGHATLYWYQQILGQGPKLLIQFQNNGVVDDSQLPKDRFSAERLKGVDSTLKIQPAKLEDSAVYLCASSLVGGGESPLHFGNGTRLTVT.

J is TRBJ1-2 and V is TRBV5-8; TRBD1 matches 10 bases. This CDR3 has 17 amino acids. CDR1 and CDR2 (germline): SGHTS, YDEGEE. Unmatched junction bases numbered 17, after V lost 4 bases and J lost 8 bases. The CDR3 loop reads CASSPLARTGGTGGYTF. The DNA of the CDR3 is TGTGCCAGCAGCCCCCTAGCGCGGACAGGGGGAACAGGGGGCTACACCTTC.

The DNA of the CDR3 is TGTGCCAGCAGCACAAGGGGGCGTGAGCAGTTCTTC. Its translation: CASSTRGREQFF. The chain uses TRBV11-2 and TRBJ2-1; 7 nucleotides align to TRBD1. CDR1 and CDR2 from the germline V gene are SGHAT and FQNNGV. The V segment lost 5 bases and the J segment 9 bases; nucleotides outside the gene matches: 4. There are 12 residues in the CDR3.

This clone was counted once. The chain employs TRBV2 and TRBJ1-1, with D possibly matching TRBD1 (6 bases). Germline CDR1 reads SNHLY; CDR2 reads FYNNEI. The CDR3 consists of 11 residues. V was pared by 10 bases and J by 5 bases, with 11 bases between. The CDR3 reads CAILTGTEAFF. The CDR3 region has the DNA TGTGCCATTCTTACAGGGACTGAAGCTTTCTTT.

This clone was recorded only once. The CDR3 bases are TGTGCCAGCAACCGCGGGACAGGGGGCCTGAGGAGGGACACTGAAGCTTTCTTT. This sequence encodes CASNRGTGGLRRDTEAFF. The rearrangement joins TRBV11-2 to TRBJ1-1; TRBD1 matches 12 bases. V shed 7 bases and J 3 bases; nucleotides not matched to a gene: 15. The CDR3 is 18 residues long. Germline loops: CDR1 SGHAT, CDR2 FQNNGV. The full variable domain, with the rest looked up from reference TRBV11-2 and TRBJ1-1, is EAGVAQSPRYKIIEKRQSVAFWCNPISGHATLYWYQQILGQGPKLLIQFQNNGVVDDSQLPKDRFSAERLKGVDSTLKIQPAKLEDSAVYLCASNRGTGGLRRDTEAFFGQGTRLTVV.